The 25 T cell receptor beta chains in this list originate from one sample, sequenced in a study of blood T cell repertoires in COVID-19. Measured with immunoSEQ multiplex PCR; TCRdb has only the in-frame clones, and not every one. This sample yields roughly 200,000 clones, of which roughly four fifths are seen a single time; 4.8% belongs to the top ten. The sequenced sample was PBMCs or T cells enriched from blood (not recorded which). The receptors were gathered from a woman in her forties or fifties who had been exposed to COVID-19.

The chain recombines TRBV5-1 with TRBJ1-1; D unclear. From germline, CDR1 is SGHRS and CDR2 YFSETQ. The CDR3 is made up of 13 amino acids. V lost 4 bases and J 1 base, leaving 8 bases between the germline ends. The CDR3 region has the DNA TGCGCCAGCAGCCCTATCCAGAACACTGAAGCTTTCTTT. This sequence encodes CASSPIQNTEAFF.

The J gene is TRBJ2-6, the V gene TRBV5-1; no firm D call. The CDR3 is made up of 15 amino acids. CDR1 is SGHRS, CDR2 YFSETQ, per germline. V was pared by 3 bases and J by 1 base, with 8 bases between. This CDR3 is CASSSLQSGANVLTF. CDR3 bases: TGCGCCAGCAGCTCGTTGCAGTCTGGGGCCAACGTCCTGACTTTC.

The chain uses TRBV27 and TRBJ1-1; D may be TRBD1 (6 bases). Germline V gene sequence: CDR1 MNHEY, CDR2 SMNVEV (reference sequence). The CDR3 has 16 amino acids. Trimming stripped 3 bases from V and 2 bases from J, with 16 bases between. The CDR3: CASSLIPTGFNTEAFF. The CDR3 DNA is TGTGCCAGCAGTTTGATCCCAACAGGGTTCAACACTGAAGCTTTCTTT.

This clone has a handful of counts. V is TRBV9 and J is TRBJ1-2; 9 bases agree with TRBD1. The germline CDR1 and CDR2 sequences are SGDLS and YYNGEE. The CDR3 has 14 amino acids. Unmatched junction bases numbered 5, after V lost 4 bases and J lost 4 bases. The CDR3 loop reads CASSTQTGGYGYTF. CDR3 DNA sequence: TGTGCCAGCAGCACCCAGACAGGGGGCTATGGCTACACCTTC.

This chain links TRBV18 with TRBJ2-1, with 8 bases fitting TRBD1. Per the germline V gene, CDR1 is KGHSH and CDR2 is LQKENI. The CDR3 loop spans 14 amino acids. V gave up 3 bases and J gave up 5 bases; unmatched junction bases: 3. The CDR3 sequence is CASSPGQDDNEQFF. The CDR3 DNA reads TGTGCCAGCTCACCGGGACAGGATGACAATGAGCAGTTCTTC.

The DNA for the CDR3 is TGTGCCAGCAGTAGGTCGGGGAGACCCCTCCACTTT. It encodes CASSRSGRPLHF. The V gene is TRBV2, the J gene TRBJ1-6; D call uncertain. There are 12 residues in the CDR3. The germline CDR1 and CDR2 sequences are SNHLY and FYNNEI. Trimming pared 5 bases from V and 12 bases from J, leaving 11 bases between.

The chain has TRBV29-1 and TRBJ1-1, with 8 bases lining up with TRBD1. From germline, CDR1 is SQVTM and CDR2 ANQGSEA. The CDR3 is made up of 14 amino acids. Germline trimming cut 0 bases from V and 4 bases from J; bases unmatched to any gene: 4. CDR3 in amino acids: CSVEDRGLSTEAFF. The CDR3 nucleotides are TGCAGCGTTGAAGACAGGGGGCTTAGCACTGAAGCTTTCTTT. The variable domain in full, with the rest retrieved from reference TRBV29-1 and TRBJ1-1, is SAVISQKPSRDICQRGTSLTIQCQVDSQVTMMFWYRQQPGQSLTLIATANQGSEATYESGFVIDKFPISRPNLTFSTLTVSNMSPEDSSIYLCSVEDRGLSTEAFFGQGTRLTVV.

The chain employs TRBV7-6 and TRBJ2-7, with a tentative D call TRBD2 (6 bases). The CDR3 has 15 residues. Germline values: CDR1 SGHVS, CDR2 FNYEAQ. V was shortened by 0 bases and J by 2 bases, with 11 bases between the two germline ends. The DNA for the CDR3 is TGTGCCAGCAGCTTAGCGAGTAGCGGTCCCTACGAGCAGTACTTC. Residues: CASSLASSGPYEQYF. Together with reference TRBV7-6 and TRBJ2-7, the CDR3 gives the full variable domain: GAGVSQSPRYKVTKRGQDVALRCDPISGHVSLYWYRQALGQGPEFLTYFNYEAQQDKSGLPNDRFSAERPEGSISTLTIQRTEQRDSAMYRCASSLASSGPYEQYFGPGTRLTVT.

The CDR3 DNA is TGTGCCAGCATCCCGACAGTAACTAATGAAAAACTGTTTTTT. Its translation: CASIPTVTNEKLFF. The chain links TRBV2 to TRBJ1-4; D may be TRBD1 (5 bases). The germline V gene encodes CDR1 SNHLY and CDR2 FYNNEI. V lost 7 bases and J 1 base, leaving 10 bases between the germline ends. The CDR3 runs 14 residues.

J is TRBJ2-1 and V is TRBV5-8; 9 bases fit TRBD2. Unmatched junction bases numbered 2, after V lost 4 bases and J lost 0 bases. The CDR3 contains 15 residues. Germline loops: CDR1 SGHTS, CDR2 YDEGEE. The CDR3 nucleotides are TGTGCCAGCAGCCAACTAGCGGGCTCCTACAATGAGCAGTTCTTC. This codes for CASSQLAGSYNEQFF.

Points on this clone: The sample has other DNA sequences that encode this CDR3 too. The J gene is TRBJ1-1, the V gene TRBV9; 8 bases match TRBD1. V gave up 3 bases and J gave up 4 bases; unmatched junction bases: 2. The CDR3 runs 13 residues. From germline, CDR1 is SGDLS and CDR2 YYNGEE. The DNA of the CDR3 is TGTGCCAGCAGCGCCACAGGGGGCACTGAAGCTTTCTTT. It translates to CASSATGGTEAFF.

The chain couples TRBV9 to TRBJ2-2; the match to TRBD2 covers 7 bases. J gave up 5 bases and V 2 bases, and 9 bases lay outside the gene matches. CDR3 length equals 16 residues. CDR1 and CDR2 from the germline V gene are SGDLS and YYNGEE. CDR3 loop: CASSVGAGLRTGELFF. For the CDR3, the DNA is TGTGCCAGCAGCGTGGGAGCGGGACTCCGAACCGGGGAGCTGTTTTTT.

This chain links TRBV14 with TRBJ1-1; 7 bases map to TRBD1. Germline V gives CDR1 SGHDN, CDR2 FVKESK. The CDR3 runs to 15 residues. With 1 base clipped from V and 0 bases from J, the junction kept 2 bases outside the gene matches. DNA of the CDR3: TGTGCCAGCAGCCAAGGACAGGGCATGAACACTGAAGCTTTCTTT. This encodes CASSQGQGMNTEAFF. Drawing the rest from reference TRBV14 and TRBJ1-1, the complete variable domain is EAGVTQFPSHSVIEKGQTVTLRCDPISGHDNLYWYRRVMGKEIKFLLHFVKESKQDESGMPNNRFLAERTGGTYSTLKVQPAELEDSGVYFCASSQGQGMNTEAFFGQGTRLTVV.

The chain employs TRBV5-1 and TRBJ1-1, with no clear D. The CDR3 totals 17 residues. The germline CDR1 and CDR2 sequences are SGHRS and YFSETQ. Trimming shortened V by 2 bases and J by 1 base, and 18 bases separated the two germline ends. CDR3 region: CASSFAGGGRRNTEAFF. The CDR3 bases are TGCGCCAGCAGCTTCGCCGGCGGTGGTAGACGGAACACTGAAGCTTTCTTT.

This chain links TRBV5-7 with TRBJ1-1; D is ambiguous. TRBV5-7 is identified as an open reading frame with a role that is uncertain. Trimming cost V 2 bases and J 6 bases, with 5 bases left between them. This CDR3 is built from 11 residues. For the CDR3, the DNA is TGTGCCAGCAGCTTTGGAGCTGAAGCTTTCTTT. Translated: CASSFGAEAFF.

This clone was detected once. The V call is TRBV11-2, the J call TRBJ1-1, with no clear D. There are 12 residues in the CDR3. V was trimmed by 4 bases and J by 5 bases, leaving 8 bases between them. Germline V gene lookup returns CDR1 SGHAT and CDR2 FQNNGV. Here the CDR3 reads CASSSARTEAFF. The DNA of the CDR3 is TGTGCCAGCAGCTCAGCTAGAACTGAAGCTTTCTTT.

This clone appeared a few times. V usage is TRBV10-2 and J usage is TRBJ1-1; TRBD1 aligns across 7 bases. Per the germline V gene, CDR1 is WSHSY and CDR2 is SAAADI. The CDR3 is 14 residues long. V dropped 6 bases and J dropped 1; count of bases not matched to a gene: 5. The CDR3 region is CASRGTDSNTEAFF. The CDR3, as DNA: TGCGCCAGCAGGGGGACAGACTCGAACACTGAAGCTTTCTTT.

This clone was recorded only once. The genes are TRBV3-1 (or the pseudogene TRBV3-2) and TRBJ1-1, with TRBD1 as a possible D gene (5 bases). The CDR3 has 14 amino acids. With 0 bases removed from V and 9 bases from J, the gap between germline ends came to 14 bases. Germline V gives CDR1 LGHDT, CDR2 YNNKEL (reference sequence). CDR3 amino acids: CASSQEEGSAKAFF. The DNA for the CDR3 is TGTGCCAGCAGCCAAGAGGAGGGGTCAGCTAAAGCTTTCTTT.

In its sample, this clone was seen many times. The gene calls are TRBV4-1 and TRBJ1-3, with unresolved D. This CDR3 contains 15 residues. Per germline, CDR1 MGHRA and CDR2 YSYEKL. V lost 4 bases and J lost 3, with 13 bases in between. CDR3 DNA: TGCGCCAGCAGCCCTACAGAGACGATTGGAAACACCATATATTTT. Amino acid sequence: CASSPTETIGNTIYF.

The chain carries TRBV5-4 and TRBJ2-5, with D tentatively TRBD2 (6 bases). Germline V gives CDR1 SGHNT, CDR2 YYREEE (reference sequence). Deletions cut 4 bases from V and 2 bases from J, with 18 bases between. There are 16 residues in the CDR3. This CDR3 reads CASSIRLGEVQETQYF. CDR3 DNA: TGTGCCAGCAGCATCAGACTAGGAGAGGTACAAGAGACCCAGTACTTC.

This clone came up a few times. This chain connects TRBV7-3 to TRBJ2-3; 7 bases align to TRBD2. J was trimmed by 6 bases and V by 5 bases; bases with no gene match: 2. Germline loops: CDR1 SGHTA, CDR2 FQGTGA. This CDR3 contains 12 residues. CDR3 DNA: TGTGCCAGCAGCCAGGGAGGGGATACGCAGTATTTT. Its translation: CASSQGGDTQYF.

The CDR3 sequence is CASSDGGLEKLFF. CDR3 DNA sequence: TGTGCCAGCAGTGATGGAGGGCTTGAAAAACTGTTTTTT. The chain is built from TRBV2 and TRBJ1-4, with D unresolved. This CDR3 has 13 amino acids. Germline values: CDR1 SNHLY, CDR2 FYNNEI. The V gene lost 3 bases and the J gene lost 7 bases, with 9 bases spanning the gap.

The CDR3 protein is CASSPGDRQTEAFF. The CDR3 DNA sequence: TGTGCCAGCTCACCTGGAGACAGGCAAACTGAAGCTTTCTTT. This chain uses TRBV18 with TRBJ1-1; possibly TRBD1 for D (6 bases). V shed 3 bases and J shed 5 bases, with 13 bases lying between them. CDR1 and CDR2 from the germline V gene are KGHSH and LQKENI. The CDR3 loop spans 14 amino acids.

This chain joins TRBV25-1 and TRBJ1-3; TRBD1 matches at 9 bases. The length of the CDR3 is 17 residues. With 1 base clipped from V and 0 bases from J, the junction kept 4 bases outside the gene matches. The V gene's germline CDR1 is MGHDK and CDR2 SYGVNS. The CDR3 protein is CASSELGQGPSGNTIYF. Written as DNA, the CDR3 is TGTGCCAGCAGTGAATTGGGACAGGGACCCTCTGGAAACACCATATATTTT.

The chain links TRBV6-1 to TRBJ1-5; D gene uncertain. Germline CDR1 MNHNS, CDR2 SASEGT. The CDR3 has 11 amino acids. V shed 2 bases and J shed 10 bases, with 6 bases lying between them. The CDR3 DNA is TGTGCCAGCAGTGAACCGGGACCCCAGCATTTT. Translation gives CASSEPGPQHF.